Shown below are 3 T cell receptor beta chains from a single sample sequenced in a study of shared T cell receptors in the human thymus. Only in-frame clones appear in the TCRdb table, and some are missing; sequencing was by immunoSEQ multiplex PCR. The data hold under 450,000 clones, with 95% observed a single time. Source material: thymocytes. These receptors were obtained from a human donor.

This clone turned up a few times. This chain uses TRBV30 with TRBJ1-1; 7 positions match TRBD1. This CDR3 contains 14 residues. Unmatched junction bases numbered 4, after V lost 2 bases and J lost 1 base. CDR1 GTSNPN and CDR2 SVGIG come from the germline V gene (reference sequence). DNA of the CDR3: TGTGCCTGGAGTAGGGGACAGCGGAACACTGAAGCTTTCTTT. It specifies CAWSRGQRNTEAFF.

This rearrangement joins TRBV7-2 to TRBJ2-7; the match to TRBD1 covers 10 bases. The CDR3 has 19 amino acids. Germline lookup yields CDR1 SGHTA and CDR2 FQGNSA. The V gene end was trimmed by 6 bases and the J gene end by 5 bases; junction bases not matched to a gene: 22. The CDR3 DNA reads TGTGCCAGCAGTTCATCGACAGGGGGCGCCCGAGCTGAAGAAAACGAGCAGTACTTC. It encodes CASSSSTGGARAEENEQYF.

V and J are TRBV14 and TRBJ2-5, with 8 bases matching TRBD1. The CDR3 is 17 amino acids. Germline-derived CDR1 and CDR2 are SGHDN and FVKESK. Unmatched junction bases numbered 8, after V lost 1 base and J lost 1 base. The CDR3 sequence: CASSQGDQGAPQETQYF. The CDR3 DNA sequence: TGTGCCAGCAGCCAAGGCGATCAGGGGGCGCCCCAAGAGACCCAGTACTTC.